The rows below give T cell receptor beta chains drawn from one sample of a study of STAT5B mutations in CD4+ large granular lymphocyte leukemia. Using immunoSEQ multiplex PCR, the repertoire was profiled, and TCRdb retains in-frame clones only, with some absent. The data show tens of thousands of clones, more than 60% seen once. Material: CD4+ T cells from blood buffy coats. The receptors originated from a human donor in good health. Each CDR3 is given with its conserved first and last residue. A D gene is named only where the DNA matches it firmly. Only some rows state a clone size, as once, few, many or a class for expanded clones.

j_gene: TRBJ1-3; v_gene: TRBV30; len: 11; d_gene: .; abundance: .; CDR3aa: CALDLGNTIYF; CDR3nt: TGTGCCTTGGACCTAGGAAACACCATATATTTT
j_gene: TRBJ2-7; v_gene: TRBV19; len: 14; d_gene: .; abundance: .; CDR3aa: CASSFGTATYEQYF; CDR3nt: TGTGCCAGTAGTTTCGGGACTGCAACCTACGAGCAGTACTTC
j_gene: TRBJ1-1; v_gene: TRBV19; len: 14; d_gene: .; abundance: .; CDR3aa: CASSIRGGGSEAFF; CDR3nt: TGTGCCAGTAGTATAAGAGGGGGAGGATCTGAAGCTTTCTTT
j_gene: TRBJ2-7; v_gene: TRBV30; len: 14; d_gene: TRBD1; abundance: .; CDR3aa: CACAPGQGAYEQYF; CDR3nt: TGTGCCTGTGCACCGGGACAGGGGGCCTACGAGCAGTACTTC
j_gene: TRBJ1-6; v_gene: TRBV6-5; len: 14; d_gene: TRBD1; abundance: few; CDR3aa: CASSSCRDSCPLHF; CDR3nt: TGTGCCAGCAGTTCCTGCAGGGACAGCTGTCCCCTCCACTTT
j_gene: TRBJ2-3; v_gene: TRBV19; len: 17; d_gene: TRBD1; abundance: .; CDR3aa: CASSPRGAGQGTDTQYF; CDR3nt: TGTGCCAGTAGTCCTCGGGGTGCGGGACAGGGCACAGATACGCAGTATTTT
j_gene: TRBJ1-5; v_gene: TRBV5-8; len: 15; d_gene: .; abundance: .; CDR3aa: CASSLGQGALQPQHF; CDR3nt: TGTGCCAGCAGCTTGGGTCAGGGTGCTTTGCAGCCCCAGCATTTT
j_gene: TRBJ2-1; v_gene: TRBV20-1; len: 10; d_gene: .; abundance: .; CDR3aa: CSARLSEQFF; CDR3nt: TGCAGTGCTAGATTGAGTGAGCAGTTCTTC
j_gene: TRBJ2-1; v_gene: TRBV2; len: 13; d_gene: .; abundance: .; CDR3aa: CASSAESYNEQFF; CDR3nt: TGTGCCAGCAGCGCGGAGAGCTACAATGAGCAGTTCTTC
j_gene: TRBJ2-4; v_gene: TRBV27; len: 14; d_gene: .; abundance: .; CDR3aa: CASSLRGAKNIQYF; CDR3nt: TGTGCCAGCAGTTTAAGGGGGGCCAAAAACATTCAGTACTTC
j_gene: TRBJ2-5; v_gene: TRBV7-8; len: 12; d_gene: .; abundance: .; CDR3aa: CASSPGRETQYF; CDR3nt: TGTGCCAGCAGCCCCGGTAGGGAGACCCAGTACTTC
j_gene: TRBJ2-7; v_gene: TRBV15; len: 14; d_gene: .; abundance: .; CDR3aa: CATSRSDGPYEQYF; CDR3nt: TGTGCCACCAGCAGATCGGACGGACCCTACGAGCAGTACTTC
j_gene: TRBJ2-7; v_gene: TRBV5-1; len: 12; d_gene: .; abundance: .; CDR3aa: CASRANGGPAYF; CDR3nt: TGCGCCAGCAGGGCGAACGGGGGGCCTGCGTACTTC
j_gene: TRBJ2-7; v_gene: TRBV4-1; len: 15; d_gene: .; abundance: .; CDR3aa: CASSQGQGPTYEQYF; CDR3nt: TGCGCCAGCAGCCAAGGGCAGGGGCCTACCTACGAGCAGTACTTC
j_gene: TRBJ1-3; v_gene: TRBV5-1; len: 14; d_gene: .; abundance: .; CDR3aa: CASSPTGTGNTIYF; CDR3nt: TGCGCCAGCAGCCCTACAGGGACTGGAAACACCATATATTTT
j_gene: TRBJ1-2; v_gene: TRBV6-5; len: 14; d_gene: .; abundance: .; CDR3aa: CASSYDSKNYGYTF; CDR3nt: TGTGCCAGCAGTTACGATTCGAAGAACTATGGCTACACCTTC
j_gene: TRBJ1-4; v_gene: TRBV7-2; len: 15; d_gene: TRBD1; abundance: .; CDR3aa: CASSFQGAANEKLFF; CDR3nt: TGTGCCAGCAGTTTTCAGGGGGCAGCTAATGAAAAACTGTTTTTT
j_gene: TRBJ1-1; v_gene: TRBV6-1; len: 12; d_gene: .; abundance: .; CDR3aa: CASSELSSEAFF; CDR3nt: TGTGCCAGCAGTGAATTATCGTCTGAAGCTTTCTTT
j_gene: TRBJ2-1; v_gene: TRBV2; len: 15; d_gene: .; abundance: few; CDR3aa: CASSLTTNLVNEQFF; CDR3nt: TGTGCCAGCAGTTTGACGACAAACTTGGTCAATGAGCAGTTCTTC
j_gene: TRBJ1-1; v_gene: TRBV6-6; len: 13; d_gene: .; abundance: .; CDR3aa: CASSPLMNTEAFF; CDR3nt: TGTGCCAGCAGCCCGTTGATGAACACTGAAGCTTTCTTT
j_gene: TRBJ2-2; v_gene: TRBV30; len: 11; d_gene: .; abundance: .; CDR3aa: CAWSAAGELFF; CDR3nt: TGTGCCTGGAGTGCGGCCGGGGAGCTGTTTTTT
j_gene: TRBJ2-3; v_gene: TRBV6-1; len: 15; d_gene: .; abundance: .; CDR3aa: CASSENLGPTDTQYF; CDR3nt: TGTGCCAGCAGTGAAAACCTCGGGCCCACAGATACGCAGTATTTT
j_gene: TRBJ1-4; v_gene: TRBV9; len: 13; d_gene: .; abundance: .; CDR3aa: CASSVVMGEKLFF; CDR3nt: TGTGCCAGCAGCGTAGTGATGGGGGAAAAACTGTTTTTT
j_gene: TRBJ1-1; v_gene: TRBV7-9; len: 16; d_gene: .; abundance: .; CDR3aa: CASSLGRGRLNTEAFF; CDR3nt: TGTGCCAGCAGCCTAGGGAGGGGAAGATTGAACACTGAAGCTTTCTTT
j_gene: TRBJ1-3; v_gene: TRBV5-1; len: 17; d_gene: TRBD1; abundance: .; CDR3aa: CASSLSGTGSTGNTIYF; CDR3nt: TGCGCCAGCAGCTTGTCCGGGACAGGGTCGACTGGAAACACCATATATTTT
j_gene: TRBJ2-7; v_gene: TRBV6-5; len: 15; d_gene: TRBD2; abundance: .; CDR3aa: CASKGGTSGSYEQYF; CDR3nt: TGTGCCAGCAAAGGAGGGACTAGCGGTTCCTACGAGCAGTACTTC